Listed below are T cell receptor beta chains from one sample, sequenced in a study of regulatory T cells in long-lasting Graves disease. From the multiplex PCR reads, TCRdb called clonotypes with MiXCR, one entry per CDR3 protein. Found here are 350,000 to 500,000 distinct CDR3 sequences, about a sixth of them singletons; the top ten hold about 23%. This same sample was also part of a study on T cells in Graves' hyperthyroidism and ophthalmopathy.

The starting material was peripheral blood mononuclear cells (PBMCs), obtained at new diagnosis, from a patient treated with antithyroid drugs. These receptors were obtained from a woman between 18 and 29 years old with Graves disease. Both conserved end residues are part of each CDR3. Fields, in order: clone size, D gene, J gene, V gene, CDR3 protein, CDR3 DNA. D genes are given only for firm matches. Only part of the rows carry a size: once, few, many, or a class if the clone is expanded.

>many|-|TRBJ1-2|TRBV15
CATSRDGAVTNYGYTF
TGTGCCACCAGCAGAGATGGGGCAGTCACCAACTATGGCTACACCTTC
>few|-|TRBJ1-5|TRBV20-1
CSARDPLGGPRSNQPQHF
TGCAGTGCTAGAGACCCGCTCGGGGGGCCTAGAAGCAATCAGCCCCAGCATTTT
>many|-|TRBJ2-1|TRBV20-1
CSAIRDDEQFF
TGCAGTGCCATCAGGGACGATGAGCAGTTCTTC
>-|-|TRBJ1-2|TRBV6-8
CASSYDRLFGYTF
TGTGCCAGCAGTTACGACAGGCTATTTGGCTACACCTTC
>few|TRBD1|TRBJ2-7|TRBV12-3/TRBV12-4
CASSPTDRGEQYF
TGTGCCAGCAGCCCCACCGACAGGGGCGAGCAGTACTTC
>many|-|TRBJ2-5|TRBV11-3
CASSPTAGQETQYF
TGTGCCAGCAGCCCCACCGCAGGTCAAGAGACCCAGTACTTC
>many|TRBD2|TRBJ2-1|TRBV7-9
CASSNYQGLAVALDEQFF
TGTGCCAGCAGCAATTACCAGGGACTAGCTGTTGCCCTGGATGAGCAGTTCTTC
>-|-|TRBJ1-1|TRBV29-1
CSVASSSPVTEAFF
TGCAGCGTTGCCTCAAGTAGCCCGGTTACTGAAGCTTTCTTT
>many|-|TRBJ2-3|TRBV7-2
CASSLGGTASTDTQYF
TGTGCCAGCAGTTTGGGCGGGACGGCTAGCACAGATACGCAGTATTTT
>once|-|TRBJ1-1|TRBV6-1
CASSSLWGTEAFF
TGTGCCAGCAGCTCGTTATGGGGTACCGAAGCTTTCTTT
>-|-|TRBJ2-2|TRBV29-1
CSVGQGLNGELFF
TGCAGCGTTGGGCAGGGGCTTAACGGGGAGCTGTTTTTT
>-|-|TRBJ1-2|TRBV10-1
CASSVEEGYTF
TGCGCCAGCAGTGTTGAAGAAGGCTACACCTTC
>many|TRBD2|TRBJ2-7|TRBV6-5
CASSSIGLAGIYEQYF
TGTGCCAGCAGTTCTATCGGACTAGCGGGAATCTACGAGCAGTACTTC
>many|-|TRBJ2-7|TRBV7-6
CASSLDSPALMAGNSYEQYF
TGTGCCAGCAGCTTAGACTCTCCCGCGCTCATGGCGGGAAACTCCTACGAGCAGTACTTC
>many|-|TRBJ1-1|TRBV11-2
CASSRKPLDGEAFF
TGTGCCAGCAGCCGAAAACCATTGGATGGTGAAGCTTTCTTT
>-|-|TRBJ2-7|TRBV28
CASRLAGDADEQYF
TGTGCCAGCAGACTAGCAGGGGATGCGGACGAGCAGTACTTC
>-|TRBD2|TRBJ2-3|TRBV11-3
CASSFLAGGFADTQYF
TGTGCCAGCAGCTTTTTAGCGGGAGGGTTTGCAGATACGCAGTATTTT
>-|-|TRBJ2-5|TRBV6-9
CASVPNGTLQETQYF
TGCGCCAGCGTACCAAACGGGACGCTCCAAGAGACCCAGTACTTC
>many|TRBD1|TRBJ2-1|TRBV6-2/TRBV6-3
CASSHETGDPYNEQFF
TGTGCCAGCAGTCACGAGACAGGGGACCCCTACAATGAGCAGTTCTTC
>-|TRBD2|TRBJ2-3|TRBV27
CASGSGRRDTQYF
TGTGCCAGCGGTAGCGGGAGAAGGGATACGCAGTATTTT
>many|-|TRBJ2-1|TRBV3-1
CASSQEAAPGLGIF
TGTGCCAGCAGCCAAGAAGCCGCCCCGGGACTGGGAATCTTC
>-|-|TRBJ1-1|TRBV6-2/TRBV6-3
CASREQHRDRHTEAFF
TGTGCCAGCCGGGAACAACACAGGGACCGCCACACTGAAGCTTTCTTT
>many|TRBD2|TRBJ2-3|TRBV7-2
CASSLVASGLLTDTQYF
TGTGCCAGCAGCTTAGTGGCTAGCGGATTACTCACAGATACGCAGTATTTT
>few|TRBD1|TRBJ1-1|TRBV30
CAWSHRGPNTEAFF
TGTGCCTGGAGTCACAGGGGACCGAACACTGAAGCTTTCTTT
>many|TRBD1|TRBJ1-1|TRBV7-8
CASSPRTGTEAFF
TGTGCCAGCAGCCCACGGACAGGGACTGAAGCTTTCTTT
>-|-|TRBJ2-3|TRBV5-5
CASSLVPGPTGTDTQYF
TGTGCCAGCAGCTTGGTCCCAGGACCGACTGGCACAGATACGCAGTATTTT
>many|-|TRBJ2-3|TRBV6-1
CASSKADRPTDTQYF
TGTGCCAGCAGTAAAGCGGATAGACCCACAGATACGCAGTATTTT
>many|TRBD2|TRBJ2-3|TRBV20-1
CSARDGGLAADTQYF
TGCAGTGCTAGAGATGGGGGACTAGCAGCGGATACGCAGTATTTT
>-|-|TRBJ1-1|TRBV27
CASKSTLNTEAFF
TGTGCCAGCAAATCGACCCTGAACACTGAAGCTTTCTTT
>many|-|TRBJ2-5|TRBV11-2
CASSLEGYQETQYF
TGTGCCAGCAGCTTAGAAGGGTACCAAGAGACCCAGTACTTC
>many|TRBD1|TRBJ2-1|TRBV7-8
CASSLPYRGRNEQFF
TGTGCCAGCAGCTTACCTTACAGGGGGAGGAATGAGCAGTTCTTC
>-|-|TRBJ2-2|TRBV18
CASPRSQVHQNTGELFF
TGTGCCAGCCCCCGGTCACAGGTCCACCAGAACACCGGGGAGCTGTTTTTT
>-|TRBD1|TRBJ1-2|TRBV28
CASTARDRPNYGYTF
TGTGCCAGCACTGCCCGGGACAGGCCAAACTATGGCTACACCTTC
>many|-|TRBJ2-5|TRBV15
CATSRDSQRQAETQYF
TGTGCCACCAGCAGAGACTCCCAACGACAGGCGGAGACCCAGTACTTC
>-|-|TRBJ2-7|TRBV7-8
CASSLEFSATYEQYF
TGTGCCAGCAGCTTAGAGTTTAGCGCCACCTACGAGCAGTACTTC
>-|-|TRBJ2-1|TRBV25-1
CASSEWAGVLEQFF
TGTGCCAGCAGTGAATGGGCGGGTGTCCTTGAGCAGTTCTTC
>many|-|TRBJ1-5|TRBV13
CASSLGPGEDQPQHF
TGTGCCAGCAGCTTAGGGCCAGGGGAGGACCAGCCCCAGCATTTT
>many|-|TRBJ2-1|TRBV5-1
CASRRTIRGLDNEQFF
TGCGCCAGCAGACGAACTATCAGGGGTTTGGACAATGAGCAGTTCTTC
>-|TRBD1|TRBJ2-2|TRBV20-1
CSARKGQVNTGELFF
TGCAGTGCCAGGAAGGGACAGGTGAACACCGGGGAGCTGTTTTTT
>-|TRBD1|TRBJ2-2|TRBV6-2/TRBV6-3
CASRKTGGTGELFF
TGTGCCAGCAGGAAAACAGGGGGCACCGGGGAGCTGTTTTTT
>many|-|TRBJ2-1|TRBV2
CASSVLGVRDEQFF
TGTGCCAGCAGTGTTTTGGGAGTTCGGGATGAGCAGTTCTTC
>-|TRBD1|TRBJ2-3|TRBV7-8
CASSLSGGRTGFTDTQYF
TGTGCCAGCAGCTTAAGCGGCGGCCGGACAGGGTTCACAGATACGCAGTATTTT
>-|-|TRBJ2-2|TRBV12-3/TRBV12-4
CASSRLVINTGELFF
TGTGCCAGCAGTAGATTGGTCATAAACACCGGGGAGCTGTTTTTT
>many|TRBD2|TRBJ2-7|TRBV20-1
CSARDVRLASYEQYF
TGCAGTGCTAGAGATGTGAGACTAGCCTCCTACGAGCAGTACTTC